This T cell receptor beta chain was documented in a study of patients and donors after allogeneic stem cell transplantation. TCRdb reprocessed the RT-PCR reads via MiXCR and lists one record per CDR3 protein. The sample carries about 110,000 distinct CDR3 sequences, approximately 40% recorded once. This clonotype came up a few times. With 0 bases removed from V and 13 bases from J, the gap between germline ends came to 8 bases. This CDR3 is 12 amino acids long. From germline, CDR1 is SGHRS and CDR2 YFSETQ. The TCR was taken from a human donor who was either an allogeneic HSCT recipient or a stem cell or donor lymphocyte infusion donor (not recorded which). It is not recorded whose cells these are; they may come from a transplant donor. This chain links TRBV5-1 with TRBJ1-6, with no clear D. Material for sequencing was blood, either unsorted or a sorted T cell fraction (not recorded which). The DNA for the CDR3 is TGCGCCAGCAGCTTGGATGGTTCTCCCCTCCACTTT. Its protein is CASSLDGSPLHF.